Below are 8 T cell receptor beta chains sequenced from a single sample in a study of Tregs in tolerant kidney transplant recipients. Clones were read by immunoSEQ multiplex PCR, and TCRdb kept only the in-frame ones, dropping some. The sample includes under 40,000 clones. The starting material was CD8+ T cells from blood, obtained before the transplant. Every receptor here comes from a human donor who received a combined kidney and bone marrow transplant.

With respect to this clone: The read terminates 3 residues ahead of where the CDR3 ends, so the germline J gene completes it. The chain carries TRBV30 and TRBJ2-5, with D perhaps matching TRBD2 (7 bases). This CDR3 region has 13 residues. CDR1 and CDR2 (germline): GTSNPN, SVGIG (reference sequence). Trimming shortened V by 1 base and J by 5 bases, and 11 bases separated the two germline ends. CDR3 protein: CAWSAGGAETQYF. The DNA read from the CDR3 is TGTGCCTGGAGTGCGGGGGGCGCGGAGACC.

Turning to this clone: The read terminates 3 residues ahead of where the CDR3 ends, so the germline J gene completes it. This chain links TRBV5-6 with TRBJ2-3; 7 bases map to TRBD2. Germline-derived CDR1 and CDR2 are SGHDT and YYEEEE. V was clipped by 4 bases and J by 2 bases; unmatched bases: 7. This CDR3 has 15 residues. The CDR3 sequence is CASSIGTIYTDTQYF. The CDR3 bases that were read are TGTGCCAGCAGCATCGGGACTATATACACAGATACG.

Points on this clone: The read gets to within 3 residues of the CDR3 end, and the germline J gene fills in the rest. The chain has TRBV5-1 and TRBJ1-4; possibly TRBD1 for D (5 bases). V lost 0 bases to trimming and J lost 8 bases, with 14 bases between them. Germline V gene lookup returns CDR1 SGHRS and CDR2 YFSETQ. The CDR3 covers 15 residues. The part of the CDR3 DNA that was read is TGCGCCAGCAGCTTGGGGGGGGGTGCAGGAGAAAAA. It codes for CASSLGGGAGEK. The entire CDR3 sequence reads CASSLGGGAGEKLFF.

Of note for this clone: The sequenced fragment ends 3 residues before the CDR3 boundary, so the rest is inferred from the germline J gene. The rearrangement links TRBV30 to TRBJ2-3; D perhaps matches TRBD2 (5 bases). V lost 0 bases to trimming and J lost 4 bases, with 17 bases between them. The CDR3 runs to 16 residues. CDR1 GTSNPN and CDR2 SVGIG come from the germline V gene (reference sequence). CDR3 amino acids: CAWSVRGGSGADTQYF. The covered CDR3 bases are TGTGCCTGGAGTGTACGAGGTGGGAGCGGCGCAGATACG.

Details on this clone: The read halts 3 residues ahead of the CDR3 end, with the missing end drawn from the germline J gene. This chain links TRBV7-9 with TRBJ2-1; 7 bases are a match to TRBD2. The CDR3 is made up of 15 amino acids. Looked up from germline, CDR1 is SEHNR and CDR2 is FQNEAQ (reference sequence). Unmatched junction bases numbered 7, after V lost 5 bases and J lost 3 bases. The sequenced part of the CDR3 DNA is TGTGCCAGCAGCCCCGAGGCTAGCGGCTACAATGAG. Translating it yields CASSPEASGYNE. The complete CDR3 reads CASSPEASGYNEQFF. Full variable domain (rest looked up from reference TRBV7-9 and TRBJ2-1): DTGVSQNPRHKITKRGQNVTFRCDPISEHNRLYWYRQTLGQGPEFLTYFQNEAQLEKSRLLSDRFSAERPKGSFSTLEIQRTEQGDSAMYLCASSPEASGYNEQFFGPGTRLTVL.

A remark on this clone: Coverage ceases 3 residues before the CDR3 finishes, and the germline J gene fills in the end. The rearrangement joins TRBV7-9 to TRBJ2-7; D is ambiguous. Trimming left V 5 bases short and J 2 bases short, with 13 bases between. The length of the CDR3 is 14 residues. The V gene's germline CDR1 is SEHNR and CDR2 FQNEAQ (reference sequence). CDR3 sequence: CASSTVIAAYEQYF. The covered CDR3 bases are TGTGCCAGCAGCACGGTTATCGCCGCCTACGAG.

For this clone: The read falls 3 residues short of the CDR3 end, and the missing part is taken from the germline J gene. The chain combines TRBV18 with TRBJ2-7, with 11 positions matching TRBD2. The germline gives CDR1 KGHSH, CDR2 LQKENI. V shed 3 bases, J shed 3 bases, and the junction held 7 bases outside the gene matches. The CDR3 contains 16 residues. The sequenced CDR3 bases are TGTGCCAGCTCACCCCAACTAGCGGGGGCGAGCTACGAG. Protein product: CASSPQLAGASYE. The entire CDR3 is CASSPQLAGASYEQYF. The full variable domain, in which reference TRBV18 and TRBJ2-7 provide the parts outside the CDR3, is NAGVMQNPRHLVRRRGQEARLRCSPMKGHSHVYWYRQLPEEGLKFMVYLQKENIIDESGMPKERFSAEFPKEGPSILRIQQVVRGDSAAYFCASSPQLAGASYEQYFGPGTRLTVT.

Concerning this clone: The read gets to within 3 residues of the CDR3 end, and the germline J gene fills in the rest. V is TRBV19 and J is TRBJ2-1; weak D call: TRBD1 (6 bases). The V and J ends lost 8 bases and 6 bases respectively, with 14 bases between them. CDR1 is LNHDA and CDR2 is SQIVND in the germline V gene (reference sequence). The CDR3 covers 13 residues. CDR3 protein: CASSARGGNEQFF. The DNA read from the CDR3 is TGTGCCAGTTCCGCCAGGGGTGGCAATGAG.